Listed below are T cell receptor beta chains from one sample, sequenced in a study of cytomegalovirus exposure and HLA in healthy donors. Sequenced by immunoSEQ multiplex PCR; TCRdb stores in-frame clones only, minus some. The top ten clones hold 4% to 6.5% of a sample with some 130,000 clones, about 83% of them seen once. The sample consisted of PBMCs. Receptor source: a woman aged 30 to 39 in good health and CMV-seronegative. Both conserved end residues are part of each CDR3. Fields, in order: V gene, J gene, clone size, CDR3 protein. Expanded clones get a size class; other rows say once, few or many, or leave the size out.

TRBV5-1,TRBJ2-7,NA,CASSLETGRSYEQYF
TRBV11-1,TRBJ2-3,NA,CASRPGLAGGDTQYF
TRBV10-3,TRBJ2-7,NA,CAISGRLAGAYEQYF
TRBV7-9,TRBJ2-1,NA,CASRPTGRDEQFF
TRBV4-1,TRBJ2-1,NA,CASSHTTNYNEQFF
TRBV6-6,TRBJ1-4,NA,CASSDPDGSGEKLFF
TRBV11-2,TRBJ2-1,once,CASSLAVRDYNEQFF
TRBV5-5,TRBJ2-5,NA,CASSFGGTGGYQETQYF
TRBV5-5,TRBJ2-1,NA,CASSLVGLAIYNEQFF
TRBV27,TRBJ2-1,NA,CASSRDYYNEQFF
TRBV7-9,TRBJ2-5,NA,CASSLLGQAPQTQYF
TRBV15,TRBJ2-6,once,CATSRELPSGANVLTF
TRBV5-1,TRBJ2-2,NA,CASSSPRQGAPGELFF
TRBV29-1,TRBJ2-3,NA,CSVAGTSKPDTQYF
TRBV18,TRBJ2-7,NA,CASSPGRGSSYEQYF
TRBV4-2,TRBJ2-7,NA,CASSPPATSGGREQYF
TRBV7-3,TRBJ1-1,NA,CASSRGQGNTEAFF
TRBV29-1,TRBJ1-1,NA,CSVGRQMNTEAFF
TRBV5-4,TRBJ2-2,few,CASSLDYTGELFF
TRBV7-9,TRBJ2-1,NA,CASRAWTSVSEQFF
TRBV11-2,TRBJ2-3,NA,CASSLYGGAPSTDTQYF
TRBV6-1,TRBJ2-3,NA,CASSESADTQYF
TRBV7-9,TRBJ2-7,NA,CASSSTGRSYEQYF
TRBV19,TRBJ1-1,NA,CASSNPSGGNTEAFF
TRBV5-1,TRBJ1-6,many,CASSPDRGNSPLHF
TRBV7-9,TRBJ2-5,NA,CASSPRGQVEETQYF
TRBV4-1,TRBJ2-7,NA,CASSQAMRQGHYEQYF
TRBV10-3,TRBJ2-1,NA,CAISLAGAEQFF
TRBV9,TRBJ2-1,NA,CASSVDRAGVPHEQFF
TRBV28,TRBJ2-7,NA,CASSPLGETTYEQYF
TRBV7-2,TRBJ1-2,NA,CASRYRDRRNRGYGYTF
TRBV28,TRBJ1-2,NA,CASSLPGDYIYGYTF
TRBV2,TRBJ2-5,NA,CASRGGQGKETQYF
TRBV28,TRBJ2-2,NA,CASSLGNTGELFF